Below, 13 T cell receptor beta chains from the same sample are listed, as sequenced in a study of response to subunit inactivated influenza vaccine. TCRdb ran MiXCR on the RT-PCR reads and lists one entry per CDR3 protein. The table lists about 300,000 distinct CDR3 sequences, over 20% of them singletons. This specimen consisted of PBMCs from blood, obtained 21 months after vaccination. The receptors were gathered from a man aged 45-69 years who received an inactivated influenza vaccine.

V is TRBV7-2 and J is TRBJ2-1; 12 bases align to TRBD2. CDR3 length: 16 amino acids. CDR1 and CDR2 (germline): SGHTA, FQGNSA. Unmatched junction bases numbered 3, after V lost 1 base and J lost 5 bases. CDR3 residues: CASSLELAGGHNEQFF. The CDR3, as DNA: TGTGCCAGCAGCTTAGAACTAGCGGGGGGCCACAATGAGCAGTTCTTC.

This clonotype has just a few counts. CDR3 protein: CASSPGQGNNSPLHF. In DNA form, the CDR3 reads TGTGCCAGCAGTCCAGGACAGGGAAATAATTCACCCCTCCACTTT. V gene TRBV12-3 or TRBV12-4 combines with J gene TRBJ1-6; 8 positions match TRBD1. Trimming at V came to 5 bases and at J to 5 bases, leaving 5 bases not matched to a gene. The CDR3 spans 15 residues.

This clonotype was detected only once. The rearrangement joins TRBV20-1 to TRBJ2-1, with a weak D call TRBD1 (5 bases). V was pared by 7 bases and J by 4 bases, with 11 bases between. The germline CDR1 and CDR2 sequences are DFQATT and SNEGSKA (reference sequence). This CDR3 spans 12 amino acids. CDR3 sequence: CSVVGAYNEQFF. The CDR3 nucleotides are TGCAGTGTTGTAGGGGCGTACAATGAGCAGTTCTTC.

The genes are TRBV7-9 and TRBJ1-2, with D hard to call. CDR1 SEHNR and CDR2 FQNEAQ come from the germline V gene (reference sequence). The CDR3 totals 15 residues. Trimming pared 5 bases from V and 0 bases from J, leaving 13 bases between. The DNA for the CDR3 is TGTGCCAGCAGCGAGAGGACGCCAGCTAACTATGGCTACACCTTC. Its protein is CASSERTPANYGYTF.

This clonotype was observed a handful of times. This chain uses TRBV6-5 with TRBJ2-7; D is perhaps TRBD2 (5 bases). This CDR3 is 15 amino acids long. Looked up from germline, CDR1 is MNHEY and CDR2 is SVGAGI. V lost 8 bases and J 0 bases, leaving 17 bases between the germline ends. CDR3 nucleotide sequence: TGTGCCAGCCTGTTACGGGGTAAAGGCTCCTACGAGCAGTACTTC. It specifies CASLLRGKGSYEQYF.

This clonotype was observed a few times. J is TRBJ1-1 and V is TRBV12-3 or TRBV12-4; the D gene is possibly TRBD1 (6 bases). The V end was cut by 6 bases, the J end by 5 bases, with 16 bases between. CDR3 length: 14 amino acids. The CDR3 protein is CASRKGQGITEAFF. CDR3 bases: TGTGCCAGCAGAAAGGGCCAGGGGATAACTGAAGCTTTCTTT.

The genes are TRBV12-3 or TRBV12-4 and TRBJ1-2, with 8 bases identical to TRBD1. J gave up 5 bases and V 3 bases, and 5 bases lay outside the gene matches. The CDR3 is 14 residues long. The CDR3 is CASSFRQGPYGYTF. The CDR3 DNA follows: TGTGCCAGCAGTTTCCGACAGGGGCCATATGGCTACACCTTC.

V gene TRBV29-1 combines with J gene TRBJ2-7, with D possibly matching TRBD2 (7 bases). The length of the CDR3 is 13 residues. V was trimmed by 7 bases and J by 1 base, leaving 14 bases between them. Germline V gene sequence: CDR1 SQVTM, CDR2 ANQGSEA. DNA of the CDR3: TGCAGCGCCGGCCGGGGGGCTTCCTACGAGCAGTACTTC. Protein sequence: CSAGRGASYEQYF.

The V and J genes are TRBV7-8 and TRBJ1-3; D is unclear. CDR3 length equals 15 residues. With 2 bases removed from V and 2 bases from J, the gap between germline ends came to 10 bases. Looked up from germline, CDR1 is SGHVS and CDR2 is FQNEAQ. Here the CDR3 DNA reads TGTGCCAGCAGCTTACAGGTTCCACCTGGAAACACCATATATTTT. This codes for CASSLQVPPGNTIYF.

In its sample, this clonotype was seen a few times. The chain uses TRBV4-1 and TRBJ2-1, with 9 bases matching TRBD2. The CDR3 contains 17 residues. J lost 4 bases, V lost 0 bases, and 7 bases had no gene match. From germline, CDR1 is MGHRA and CDR2 YSYEKL. CDR3 protein: CASSQDLSSGGYNEQFF. The CDR3 nucleotides are TGCGCCAGCAGCCAAGATCTGAGTAGCGGGGGTTACAATGAGCAGTTCTTC.

This clonotype was counted only a few times. In DNA, the CDR3 is TGCAGTGCTAGAGATCCTCGAGCCTACGAGCAGTACTTC. This encodes CSARDPRAYEQYF. This rearrangement joins TRBV20-1 to TRBJ2-7, with D unresolved. The CDR3 consists of 13 residues. CDR1 is DFQATT and CDR2 is SNEGSKA in the germline V gene (reference sequence). V gave up 0 bases and J gave up 2 bases, with 8 bases separating them.

This clonotype has at least ten counts. This sequence joins TRBV7-2 and TRBJ1-1, with D possibly being TRBD1 (5 bases). The germline V gene has CDR1 SGHTA and CDR2 FQGNSA. The CDR3 runs 17 residues. Deletions cut 0 bases from V and 1 base from J, with 15 bases between. The CDR3 loop reads CASSLARSLTENTEAFF. The CDR3 DNA reads TGTGCCAGCAGCTTAGCGCGGTCTTTGACAGAGAACACTGAAGCTTTCTTT.

The chain recombines TRBV18 with TRBJ1-6; possible D gene TRBD1, 6 bases. V was shortened by 2 bases and J by 7 bases, with 12 bases between the two germline ends. The CDR3 contains 15 residues. CDR1 and CDR2 (germline): KGHSH, LQKENI. The CDR3 DNA is TGTGCCAGCTCACCAGAGGACAGTCCGAATTCACCCCTCCACTTT. It translates to CASSPEDSPNSPLHF.